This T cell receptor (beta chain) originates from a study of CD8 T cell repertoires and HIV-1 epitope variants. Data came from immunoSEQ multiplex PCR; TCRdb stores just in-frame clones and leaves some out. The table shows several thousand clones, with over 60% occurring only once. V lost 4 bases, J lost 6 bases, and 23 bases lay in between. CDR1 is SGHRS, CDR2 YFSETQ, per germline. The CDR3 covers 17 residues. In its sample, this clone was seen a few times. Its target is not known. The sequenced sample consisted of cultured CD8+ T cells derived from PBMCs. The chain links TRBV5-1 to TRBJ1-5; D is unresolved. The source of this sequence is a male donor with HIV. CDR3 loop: CASSPVPDIGRAQPQHF. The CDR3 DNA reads TGCGCCAGCAGCCCGGTACCTGACATCGGGAGGGCTCAGCCCCAGCATTTT.